This record concerns one T cell receptor (beta chain) sequence. The CDR3 is 15 amino acids. Germline-derived CDR1 and CDR2 are SGHTA and FQGNSA. Trimming pared 1 base from V and 4 bases from J, leaving 10 bases between. This specimen comes from a study of ipilimumab plus nivolumab after autologous stem cell transplantation. Assay: immunoSEQ multiplex PCR; the TCRdb copy retains only in-frame clones and omits some. The repertoire holds tens of thousands of clones, about 86% seen once, with roughly 5% in the top ten. This chain joins TRBV7-2 and TRBJ1-4, with no clear D. Here the sequenced sample was PBMCs, taken in a trial of ipilimumab plus nivolumab as post-transplant consolidation. The TCR sequence derives from a male donor with diffuse large B-cell lymphoma. Here the CDR3 reads CASSLGGKGNEKLFF. The CDR3 DNA is TGTGCCAGCAGCTTAGGTGGGAAGGGTAATGAAAAACTGTTTTTT. Together with reference TRBV7-2 and TRBJ1-4, the CDR3 gives the full variable domain: GAGVSQSPSNKVTEKGKDVELRCDPISGHTALYWYRQSLGQGLEFLIYFQGNSAPDKSGLPSDRFSAERTGGSVSTLTIQRTQQEDSAVYLCASSLGGKGNEKLFFGSGTQLSVL.